A single TCR beta chain is shown here with its context. The antigen is undetermined. Produced via immunoSEQ multiplex PCR; TCRdb's table is partial and in-frame only. The data show tens of thousands of clones, with around 90% seen just once and approximately 1.5% held by the top ten. The data are from a study of graft-versus-host responses after intestinal transplantation. Study-wide background: Every one of the recipients received anti-thymocyte globulin induction and afterwards took tacrolimus and steroids for 3 to 4 years. Study results and limitations: Recipient bone marrow held GvH clones, some seen earlier in ileum or blood. Graft-donor T cell macrochimerism coincided with high graft-versus-host to host-versus-graft clonal ratios in allografts.

The germline V gene encodes CDR1 MNHEY and CDR2 SMNVEV (reference sequence). J gave up 1 base and V 3 bases, and 7 bases lay outside the gene matches. The CDR3 is made up of 19 amino acids. Sequences were derived from PBMCs, sampled 26 days after transplant. The clonotype comes from a human patient who received an intestinal transplant, so some T cells may come from the graft donor. The chain carries TRBV27 and TRBJ2-6, with 12 bases aligning to TRBD1. As DNA, the CDR3 is TGTGCCAGCAGTTTTTCGGGACAGGGGGCTAGGTCTGGGGCCAACGTCCTGACTTTC. It codes for CASSFSGQGARSGANVLTF.